This TCR beta chain was profiled in a study of cytomegalovirus exposure and HLA in healthy donors. Study details: Unique TCR beta sequences numbering approximately 120 million came from roughly 180 million T cells in an earlier analysis. Points from the study as a whole: Researchers had no immune exposure information except CMV serostatus available. In a later analysis, DRB1 alleles had the most associated TCRs; HLA-C alleles the fewest.

The CDR3 runs to 13 residues. CDR1 is MNHNS, CDR2 SASEGT, per germline. Between the trimmed V and J ends, which lost 10 bases and 2 bases, there was a span of 14 bases. A word on this clone: No antigen is known for it.

Primers: 60 Vbeta forward and 13 Jbeta reverse. Repertoires were generated with immunoSEQ multiplex PCR, while TCRdb's copy carries only in-frame clones and drops some. This sample has under 150,000 clones, with 60% to 80% found just once. The sample comprised PBMCs. This TCR came from a woman in her thirties in good health and CMV-seropositive. The rearrangement joins TRBV6-1 to TRBJ1-1; D ambiguous. This chain's CDR3 is CATDGQTNTEAFF. The CDR3 nucleotides are TGTGCCACCGATGGGCAGACCAACACTGAAGCTTTCTTT.